One sample yielded the 21 T cell receptor beta chains listed below, sequenced in a study of beta chain features in type 1 diabetes. Points from the study as a whole: In all four CD4+ subsets, TCRB CDR3 length was significantly, moderately reduced in type 1 diabetes.

Their cognate antigens are unknown. Expressed TCRB transcripts were sequenced, since all the RNA that had been isolated was reverse transcribed. This table comes from immunoSEQ multiplex PCR, and its TCRdb copy is limited to in-frame clones, with some not included. The sample has 350,000 to 450,000 clones, over 10% seen once; the top ten hold about 0.01%. The sequenced sample consisted of naive CD4+ T cells from blood. Receptors originate from a young woman with type 1 diabetes.

This clone has a handful of counts. The chain is built from TRBV25-1 and TRBJ1-1; D gene unclear. Per germline, CDR1 MGHDK and CDR2 SYGVNS. CDR3 size: 14 residues. With 6 bases removed from V and 1 base from J, the gap between germline ends came to 12 bases. The CDR3: CASSLGGSNTEAFF. The DNA for the CDR3 is TGTGCCAGCAGCCTGGGAGGGTCGAACACTGAAGCTTTCTTT.

This sequence joins TRBV9 and TRBJ2-2, with 10 bases that match TRBD2. The CDR3 has 16 residues. Germline loops: CDR1 SGDLS, CDR2 YYNGEE. The V gene end was trimmed by 4 bases and the J gene end by 6 bases; junction bases not matched to a gene: 9. This chain's CDR3 is CASSPSGGVVSGELFF. The DNA of the CDR3 is TGTGCCAGCAGCCCGAGCGGGGGGGTGGTCTCCGGGGAGCTGTTTTTT. Based on the CDR3 plus reference TRBV9 and TRBJ2-2, the full variable domain is DSGVTQTPKHLITATGQRVTLRCSPRSGDLSVYWYQQSLDQGLQFLIQYYNGEERAKGNILERFSAQQFPDLHSELNLSSLELGDSALYFCASSPSGGVVSGELFFGEGSRLTVL.

The table lists this clone with a few counts. The gene calls are TRBV18 and TRBJ2-5; 7 nucleotides align to TRBD2. V lost 5 bases and J lost 1; bases outside the gene matches: 4. Germline V gives CDR1 KGHSH, CDR2 LQKENI. CDR3 length equals 14 residues. CDR3 DNA: TGTGCCAGCTCAGGTCAGCGGGGCCAAGAGACCCAGTACTTC. Encoded protein: CASSGQRGQETQYF.

The chain carries TRBV29-1 and TRBJ1-4; D is perhaps TRBD1 (5 bases). CDR3 length equals 13 residues. V lost 4 bases and J 8 bases, leaving 14 bases between the germline ends. CDR1 is SQVTM and CDR2 is ANQGSEA in the germline V gene. The CDR3 region has the DNA TGCAGCGTTGTGTCGGTCCCAGGGGAAAAACTGTTTTTT. Translated, it gives CSVVSVPGEKLFF.

The chain employs TRBV6-5 and TRBJ2-5; the match to TRBD2 covers 7 bases. V shed 6 bases and J 5 bases; nucleotides not matched to a gene: 9. From germline, CDR1 is MNHEY and CDR2 SVGAGI. The CDR3 length is 14 residues. CDR3 sequence (DNA): TGTGCCAGCAGAGAGGGACGGCGGGGGGAGACCCAGTACTTC. It translates to CASREGRRGETQYF.

The chain couples TRBV19 to TRBJ2-1; 7 nucleotides line up with TRBD2. Germline CDR1 reads LNHDA; CDR2 reads SQIVND (reference sequence). The CDR3 is 14 amino acids. V trimming: 8 bases; J trimming: 9 bases; junction bases outside the gene matches: 13. The CDR3 region has the DNA TGTGCCAGTGAATCCGGGCGGGAGTATGCTGAGCAGTTCTTC. It is translated as CASESGREYAEQFF.

This clone was found a few times. The chain links TRBV30 to TRBJ2-1, with D perhaps TRBD2 (5 bases). Germline loops: CDR1 GTSNPN, CDR2 SVGIG (reference sequence). The V and J ends lost 3 bases and 9 bases respectively, with 12 bases between them. The CDR3 runs to 12 residues. CDR3 in DNA: TGTGCCTGGAGACGGGGTACCGGTGAGCAGTTCTTC. Protein product: CAWRRGTGEQFF.

DNA for the CDR3: TGTGCCAGCAGCTTATCAGGGGCAGGGTGGGATACGCAGTATTTT. Amino acid sequence: CASSLSGAGWDTQYF. J is TRBJ2-3 and V is TRBV7-2, with D possibly matching TRBD1 (6 bases). The CDR3 contains 15 residues. Trimming stripped 2 bases from V and 6 bases from J, with 15 bases between. The germline V gene encodes CDR1 SGHTA and CDR2 FQGNSA.

This clone was counted only a few times. The chain uses TRBV5-1 and TRBJ2-5; 7 bases are a match to TRBD1. V was pared by 3 bases and J by 5 bases, with 10 bases of the junction left unmatched. The CDR3 has 15 amino acids. CDR1 and CDR2 (germline): SGHRS, YFSETQ. The CDR3 DNA reads as TGCGCCAGCAGCTCGAGACAGGGAGCGGAGGAGACCCAGTACTTC. This gives the protein CASSSRQGAEETQYF.

This clone has a handful of counts. V usage is TRBV9 and J usage is TRBJ2-1; no definite D call. The CDR3 loop spans 13 amino acids. Trimming removed 0 bases from V and 7 bases from J, with 8 bases in between. Germline lookup yields CDR1 SGDLS and CDR2 YYNGEE. CDR3 DNA sequence: TGTGCCAGCAGCGTAGCGTCTTTGAATGAGCAGTTCTTC. It yields the protein CASSVASLNEQFF.

This clone was detected only a few times. The chain has TRBV4-3 and TRBJ1-5; D remains unclear. From germline, CDR1 is LGHNA and CDR2 YSLEER. The V and J ends lost 0 bases and 2 bases respectively, with 8 bases between them. The CDR3 is made up of 15 amino acids. The CDR3 loop reads CASSQDGQGNQPQHF. In DNA, the CDR3 is TGCGCCAGCAGCCAAGATGGTCAGGGCAATCAGCCCCAGCATTTT.

The chain links TRBV5-1 to TRBJ1-1; weak D call: TRBD1 (6 bases). Trimming took 1 base from V and 1 from J, leaving 14 bases between them. The length of the CDR3 is 16 residues. CDR1 and CDR2 from the germline V gene are SGHRS and YFSETQ. CDR3 region: CASSLFGQHRNTEAFF. In nucleotides, the CDR3 is TGCGCCAGCAGCTTGTTTGGACAGCACCGGAACACTGAAGCTTTCTTT. Complete variable domain (other parts from reference TRBV5-1 and TRBJ1-1): KAGVTQTPRYLIKTRGQQVTLSCSPISGHRSVSWYQQTPGQGLQFLFEYFSETQRNKGNFPGRFSGRQFSNSRSEMNVSTLELGDSALYLCASSLFGQHRNTEAFFGQGTRLTVV.

This chain joins TRBV6-5 and TRBJ2-7; D gene uncertain. The CDR3 loop spans 13 amino acids. With 6 bases removed from V and 2 bases from J, the gap between germline ends came to 11 bases. The germline gives CDR1 MNHEY, CDR2 SVGAGI. The CDR3 region is CASRGDGPYEQYF. The CDR3 nucleotides are TGTGCCAGCAGGGGCGATGGCCCCTACGAGCAGTACTTC.

The gene calls are TRBV4-3 and TRBJ1-1; 7 bases map to TRBD1. Germline V gene data show CDR1 as LGHNA and CDR2 as YSLEER. With V trimmed by 3 bases and J by 1 base, 5 bases remained unmatched. The CDR3 has 15 amino acids. This chain's CDR3 is CASSQSRDRNTEAFF. The CDR3 DNA follows: TGCGCCAGCAGCCAGTCCCGGGACAGGAACACTGAAGCTTTCTTT.

This chain uses TRBV4-2 with TRBJ2-1; TRBD2 aligns across 12 bases. CDR1 is LGHNA, CDR2 YNFKEQ, per germline. V dropped 4 bases and J dropped 5; count of bases not matched to a gene: 9. The CDR3 is made up of 17 amino acids. The CDR3 is CASSPAGLAGQDNEQFF. Here the CDR3 DNA reads TGTGCCAGCAGCCCAGCCGGACTAGCGGGGCAAGACAATGAGCAGTTCTTC.

V usage is TRBV12-5 and J usage is TRBJ2-7, with a possible D match to TRBD2 (6 bases). Trimming removed 5 bases from V and 2 bases from J, with 13 bases in between. The CDR3 loop spans 14 amino acids. Germline CDR1 is LGHNT and CDR2 is FRNRAP. In nucleotides, the CDR3 is TGTGCTAGTGGTCGGGACTTTCGCGCCTACGAGCAGTACTTC. Residues: CASGRDFRAYEQYF.

This clone has just a few counts. The V call is TRBV29-1, the J call TRBJ2-7; possible D gene TRBD2, 6 bases. The V gene's germline CDR1 is SQVTM and CDR2 ANQGSEA. V lost 6 bases and J 3 bases, leaving 12 bases between the germline ends. CDR3 size: 12 residues. CDR3 loop: CSVALANYEQYF. DNA of the CDR3: TGCAGCGTGGCCCTAGCGAACTACGAGCAGTACTTC.

This clone was counted a single time. The chain uses TRBV11-3 and TRBJ2-7; 8 positions agree with TRBD1. Germline CDR1 and CDR2: SGHNT and YENEEA. This CDR3 spans 14 amino acids. V lost 5 bases, J lost 4 bases, and 7 bases stayed unmatched. The CDR3 region has the DNA TGTGCCAGCAGCCCTCCGGACAGGGTATACGAGCAGTACTTC. It is translated as CASSPPDRVYEQYF.

This clone was seen only a few times. The chain is built from TRBV5-5 and TRBJ1-5; D not certain. The CDR3 is 14 residues long. V dropped 3 bases and J dropped 6 bases, with 13 bases sitting between them. In germline, CDR1 is SGHKS, CDR2 YYEKEE (reference sequence). The CDR3 DNA reads TGTGCCAGCAGCTATTACCTTCTCAGTCAGCCCCAGCATTTT. Its translation is CASSYYLLSQPQHF.

J is TRBJ2-5 and V is TRBV6-5; D perhaps matches TRBD1 (6 bases). V was cut by 2 bases and J by 4 bases, with 14 bases left in between. The CDR3 loop spans 15 amino acids. In germline, CDR1 is MNHEY, CDR2 SVGAGI. The CDR3 bases are TGTGCCAGCAGTTACGGCTGGTCCAGGGGAGAGACCCAGTACTTC. Its translation is CASSYGWSRGETQYF.

The V gene is TRBV11-2, the J gene TRBJ2-3; TRBD2 aligns across 12 bases. This CDR3 spans 15 amino acids. Germline assignment: CDR1 SGHAT and CDR2 FQNNGV. Trimming removed 5 bases from V and 14 bases from J; junction bases left unmatched: 14. Written as DNA, the CDR3 is TGTGCCAGCAGCACCCAACCACTAGCGGGAGGTATGCGGTATTTT. It yields the protein CASSTQPLAGGMRYF.